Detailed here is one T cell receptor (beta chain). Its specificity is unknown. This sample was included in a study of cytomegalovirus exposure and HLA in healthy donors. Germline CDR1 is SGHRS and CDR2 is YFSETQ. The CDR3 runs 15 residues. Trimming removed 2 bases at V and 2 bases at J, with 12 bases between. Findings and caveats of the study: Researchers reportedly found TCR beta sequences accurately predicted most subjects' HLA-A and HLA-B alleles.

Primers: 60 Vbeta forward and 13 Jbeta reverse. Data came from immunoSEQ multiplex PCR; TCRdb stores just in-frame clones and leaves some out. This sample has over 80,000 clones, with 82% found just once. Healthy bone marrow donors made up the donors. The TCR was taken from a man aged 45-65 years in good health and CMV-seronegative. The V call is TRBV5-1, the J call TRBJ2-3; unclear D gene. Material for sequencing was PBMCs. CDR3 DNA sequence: TGCGCCAGCAGCTTCCTTTCGGGTCTCACAGATACGCAGTATTTT. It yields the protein CASSFLSGLTDTQYF.